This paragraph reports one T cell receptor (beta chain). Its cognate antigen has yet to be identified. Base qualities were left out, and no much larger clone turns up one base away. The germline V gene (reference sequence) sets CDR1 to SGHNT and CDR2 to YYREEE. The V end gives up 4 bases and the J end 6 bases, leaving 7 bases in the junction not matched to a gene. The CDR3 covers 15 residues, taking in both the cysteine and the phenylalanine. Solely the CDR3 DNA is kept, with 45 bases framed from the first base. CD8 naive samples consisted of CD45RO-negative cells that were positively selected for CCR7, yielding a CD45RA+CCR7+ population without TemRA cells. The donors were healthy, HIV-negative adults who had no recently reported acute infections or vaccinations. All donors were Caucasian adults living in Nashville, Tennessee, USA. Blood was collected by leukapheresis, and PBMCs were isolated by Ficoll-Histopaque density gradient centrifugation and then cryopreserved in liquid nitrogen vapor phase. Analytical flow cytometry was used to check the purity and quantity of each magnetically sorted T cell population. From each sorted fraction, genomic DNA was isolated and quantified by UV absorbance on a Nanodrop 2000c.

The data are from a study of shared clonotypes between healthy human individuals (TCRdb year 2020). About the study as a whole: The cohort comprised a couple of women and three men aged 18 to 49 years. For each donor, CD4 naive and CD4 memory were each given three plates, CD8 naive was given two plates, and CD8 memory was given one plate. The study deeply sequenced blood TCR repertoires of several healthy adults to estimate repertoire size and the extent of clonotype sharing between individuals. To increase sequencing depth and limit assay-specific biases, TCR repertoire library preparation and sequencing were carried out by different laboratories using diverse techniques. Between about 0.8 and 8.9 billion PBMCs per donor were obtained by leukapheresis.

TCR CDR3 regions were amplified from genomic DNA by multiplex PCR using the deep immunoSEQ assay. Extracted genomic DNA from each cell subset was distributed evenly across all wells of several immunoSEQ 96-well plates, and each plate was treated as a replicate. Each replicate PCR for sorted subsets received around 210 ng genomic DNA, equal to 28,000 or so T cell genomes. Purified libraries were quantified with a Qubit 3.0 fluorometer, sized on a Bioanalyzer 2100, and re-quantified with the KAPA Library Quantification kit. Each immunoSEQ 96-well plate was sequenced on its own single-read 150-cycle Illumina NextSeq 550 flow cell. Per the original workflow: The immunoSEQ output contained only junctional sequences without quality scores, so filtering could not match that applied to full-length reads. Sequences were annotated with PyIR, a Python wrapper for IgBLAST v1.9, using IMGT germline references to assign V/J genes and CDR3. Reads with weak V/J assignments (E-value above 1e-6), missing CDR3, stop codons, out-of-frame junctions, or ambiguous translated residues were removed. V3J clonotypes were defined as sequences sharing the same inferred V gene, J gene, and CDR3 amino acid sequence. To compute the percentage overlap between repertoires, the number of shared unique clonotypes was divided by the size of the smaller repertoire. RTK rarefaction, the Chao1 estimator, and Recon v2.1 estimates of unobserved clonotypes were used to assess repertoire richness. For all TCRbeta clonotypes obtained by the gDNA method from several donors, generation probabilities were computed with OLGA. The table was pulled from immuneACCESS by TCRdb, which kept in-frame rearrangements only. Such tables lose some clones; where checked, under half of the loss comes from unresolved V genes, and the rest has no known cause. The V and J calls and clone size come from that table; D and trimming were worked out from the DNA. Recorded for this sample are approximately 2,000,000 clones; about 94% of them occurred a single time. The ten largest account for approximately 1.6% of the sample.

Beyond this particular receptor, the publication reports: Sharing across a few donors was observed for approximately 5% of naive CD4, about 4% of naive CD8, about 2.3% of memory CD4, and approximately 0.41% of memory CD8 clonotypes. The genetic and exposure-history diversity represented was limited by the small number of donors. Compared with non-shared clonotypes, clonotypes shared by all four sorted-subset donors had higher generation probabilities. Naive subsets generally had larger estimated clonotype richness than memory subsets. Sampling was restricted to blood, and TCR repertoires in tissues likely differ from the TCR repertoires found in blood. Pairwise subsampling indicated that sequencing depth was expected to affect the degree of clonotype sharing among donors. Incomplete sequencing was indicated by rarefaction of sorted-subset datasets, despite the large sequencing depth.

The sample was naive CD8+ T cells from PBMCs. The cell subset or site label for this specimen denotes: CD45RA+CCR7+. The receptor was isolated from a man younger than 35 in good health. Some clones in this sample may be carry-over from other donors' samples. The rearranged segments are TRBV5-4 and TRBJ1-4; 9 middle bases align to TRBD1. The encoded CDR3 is CASSANRGRDEKLFF. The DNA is TGTGCCAGCAGCGCGAACAGGGGGCGGGATGAAAAACTGTTTTTT.